A selection of T cell receptor beta chains follows, all from one sample in a study of T cells after yellow fever vaccination. A single record per CDR3 protein comes from TCRdb applying MiXCR to the 5' RACE reads. The data hold some 500,000 distinct CDR3 sequences, with roughly 14% observed a single time. The sequencing used PBMCs, collected on the day of the yellow fever booster vaccination. Every receptor here comes from a man between 25 and 39 years old who received the YFV17D yellow fever vaccine. The CDR3 runs from the conserved cysteine through the conserved F or W. A D gene is named only where the DNA matches it firmly. Rows give clone size only sometimes, using once, few, many, or a class for an expanded clone.

DNA	CDR3	J	V	size	D
TGTGCCAGCAGCCAAGAAGCGGGTTCAGATACGCAGTATTTT	CASSQEAGSDTQYF	TRBJ2-3	TRBV3-1	-	-
TGTGCCAGCAGCGTAGATCCGGGGATGGAGACCCAGTACTTC	CASSVDPGMETQYF	TRBJ2-5	TRBV9	many	-
TGTGCCAGTTCGGACGGATCAAACTACGAGCAGTACTTC	CASSDGSNYEQYF	TRBJ2-7	TRBV19	-	-
TGCAGTGGGATTAGTGGTGGGCCTACAGATACGCAGTATTTT	CSGISGGPTDTQYF	TRBJ2-3	TRBV20-1	-	-
TGTGCCAGCAGTTTGGGGAGCACTCACTCACCCCTCCACTTT	CASSLGSTHSPLHF	TRBJ1-6	TRBV12-3/TRBV12-4	-	-
TGCGCCAGCAGCCAAGAGGAGGGACTCGAACAGTTCTTC	CASSQEEGLEQFF	TRBJ2-1	TRBV4-3	few	-
TGTGCCAGTAGTATGGAGCTTAACACCGGGGAGCTGTTTTTT	CASSMELNTGELFF	TRBJ2-2	TRBV19	-	-
TGTGCCAGCACAGACAGAGGAAGGACAGATACGCAGTATTTT	CASTDRGRTDTQYF	TRBJ2-3	TRBV2	-	-
TGTGCCATCAGTGAAGTAGCGGGAGGCCCAATCATGGGCATTCAGTACTTC	CAISEVAGGPIMGIQYF	TRBJ2-4	TRBV10-3	-	TRBD2
TGTGCCAGCAGCTTAGCCGAGTGGAGTACCTACGAGCAGTACTTC	CASSLAEWSTYEQYF	TRBJ2-7	TRBV7-6	few	-
TGTGCCAGCAGTCCCCGGACAGAATCCTACGAGCAGTACTTC	CASSPRTESYEQYF	TRBJ2-7	TRBV12-3/TRBV12-4	few	-
TGTGCCAGCACCATAGACAGGGGTCTCTCCTACGAGCAGTACTTC	CASTIDRGLSYEQYF	TRBJ2-7	TRBV6-2/TRBV6-3	few	TRBD1
TGTGCCAGCAGATTCGACAGGGGAACCTACAATGAGCAGTTCTTC	CASRFDRGTYNEQFF	TRBJ2-1	TRBV7-2	few	TRBD1
TGCAGTGCTAGAGACCCCAAGGGGGTAACTACGTACGAGCAGTACTTC	CSARDPKGVTTYEQYF	TRBJ2-7	TRBV20-1	few	-
TGCAGTGCCGAACAAAGCACAGATACGCAGTATTTT	CSAEQSTDTQYF	TRBJ2-3	TRBV20-1	-	-
TGTGCCAGCAGCTATCGAGGACTAGCTAATGAAAAACTGTTTTTT	CASSYRGLANEKLFF	TRBJ1-4	TRBV12-3/TRBV12-4	few	-
TGCAGTGCTAACAGGGGAGACAATGAGCAGTTCTTC	CSANRGDNEQFF	TRBJ2-1	TRBV20-1	few	TRBD1
TGCGCCAGCAGCCAAGATACGTTTGGCGCGATAGGGAATGAGCAGTTCTTC	CASSQDTFGAIGNEQFF	TRBJ2-1	TRBV4-3	-	-
-	CASSLVGSGASRFF	TRBJ2-1	TRBV7-8	-	-
TGTGCCAGCAGGCGTGGGGTTGAGCGGTATAAGGAAGGCTACACCTTC	CASRRGVERYKEGYTF	TRBJ1-2	TRBV6-7	-	-
TGTGCCAGCAGTGACAGGTGGGGGGACGGCTACACCTTC	CASSDRWGDGYTF	TRBJ1-2	TRBV27	few	-
TGTGCCAGCAGGGACTCCTCCTACGAGCAGTACTTC	CASRDSSYEQYF	TRBJ2-7	TRBV6-5	many	-
TGCAGTGCCGGGGTGGGGAAAGGGTCACCCCTCCACTTT	CSAGVGKGSPLHF	TRBJ1-6	TRBV20-1	few	-
TGTGCCAGCAGCTCTCGGACTAGCGGGATTTACGAGCAGTACTTC	CASSSRTSGIYEQYF	TRBJ2-7	TRBV9	-	TRBD2
TGTGCCAGCTCTCGAGGAGACTGGTCGGGAGAGCAGTACTTC	CASSRGDWSGEQYF	TRBJ2-7	TRBV28	-	-
TGCAGTGCTAATAGGGGTACTAGGGAGAGCTTC	CSANRGTRESF	TRBJ2-4	TRBV20-1	-	-
TGCGCCAGCAGCTCGGCCGGAGTATTACAAGAGACCCAGTACTTC	CASSSAGVLQETQYF	TRBJ2-5	TRBV5-1	many	-